The source of this T cell receptor beta chain is a study of resident and recirculating memory T cells in vitiligo. Study summary: Epidermis came from shave biopsies of lesional and nonlesional sites, plus PBMCs.

Clones were read by immunoSEQ multiplex PCR, and TCRdb kept only the in-frame ones, dropping some. The data show about 45,000 clones, around 90% seen once. The CDR3 sequence is 13 residues long. Between the trimmed V and J ends, which lost 4 bases and 2 bases, there was a span of 9 bases. In germline, CDR1 is SGHTS, CDR2 YDEGEE. The sequence was collected from a male donor with vitiligo. This chain uses TRBV5-8 with TRBJ1-2; D is undetermined. Sequencing was carried out using blood. CDR3 region: CASSAGLNYGYTF. CDR3 in DNA: TGTGCCAGCAGCGCGGGTTTAAACTATGGCTACACCTTC.